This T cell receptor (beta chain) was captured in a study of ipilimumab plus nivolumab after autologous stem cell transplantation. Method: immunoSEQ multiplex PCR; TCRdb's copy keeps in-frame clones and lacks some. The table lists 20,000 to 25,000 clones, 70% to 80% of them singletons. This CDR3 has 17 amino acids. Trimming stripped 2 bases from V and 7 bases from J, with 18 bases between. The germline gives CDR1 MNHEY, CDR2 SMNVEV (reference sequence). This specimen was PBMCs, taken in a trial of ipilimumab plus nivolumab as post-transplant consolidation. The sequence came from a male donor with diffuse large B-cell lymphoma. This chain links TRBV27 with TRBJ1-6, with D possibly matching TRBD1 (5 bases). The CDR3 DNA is TGTGCCAGCAGTTTAGTTTCAGGGACGTTAGGGAATTCACCCCTCCACTTT. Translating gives CASSLVSGTLGNSPLHF.